One and the same sample provided the 13 T cell receptor beta chains below, sequenced in a study of T cell responses to AZD1222 COVID-19 vaccine. The method was immunoSEQ multiplex PCR; TCRdb's version includes in-frame clones alone and lacks a portion of them. This table has about 61,000 clones, around 90% appearing once. Material: peripheral blood, obtained on day 0 of AZD1222 vaccination. The receptors derive from an adult in good health.

This clone showed up just once. The genes are TRBV5-5 and TRBJ1-4; weak D call: TRBD1 (5 bases). CDR1 SGHKS and CDR2 YYEKEE come from the germline V gene (reference sequence). The CDR3 is 15 amino acids. Trimming took 3 bases from V and 8 from J, leaving 17 bases between them. The CDR3 DNA follows: TGTGCCAGCAGCTCCCCCGGGACGGGAGGGGAAAAACTGTTTTTT. This codes for CASSSPGTGGEKLFF.

The gene calls are TRBV5-6 and TRBJ2-1, with 13 positions matching TRBD2. The trim removed 3 bases at V and 1 base at J, leaving 1 base unmatched. This CDR3 spans 16 amino acids. Germline lookup yields CDR1 SGHDT and CDR2 YYEEEE. The CDR3 DNA is TGTGCCAGCAGCTGGACTAGCGGGGGTTCCTACAATGAGCAGTTCTTC. This sequence encodes CASSWTSGGSYNEQFF.

The rearrangement uses TRBV11-2 and TRBJ2-7; possible D gene TRBD1, 6 bases. This CDR3 spans 15 amino acids. Germline V CDR1 and CDR2: SGHAT, FQNNGV. V gave up 1 base and J gave up 3 bases, with 13 bases separating them. CDR3 DNA: TGTGCCAGCAGCTTAGGCCCGGGACAAAGCTACGAGCAGTACTTC. Protein product: CASSLGPGQSYEQYF.

The rearrangement joins TRBV5-4 to TRBJ2-7, with TRBD2 matching 7 bases. This CDR3 region has 15 residues. Trimming removed 4 bases from V and 7 bases from J; junction bases left unmatched: 14. The germline CDR1 and CDR2 sequences are SGHNT and YYREEE (reference sequence). This CDR3 is CASSLTGTISREQYF. CDR3 nucleotide sequence: TGTGCCAGCAGCCTCACCGGGACTATAAGTCGGGAGCAGTACTTC.

The V and J genes are TRBV9 and TRBJ1-2, with 7 nucleotides matching TRBD1. V trimming: 4 bases; J trimming: 5 bases; junction bases outside the gene matches: 8. The CDR3 runs 14 residues. Germline assignment: CDR1 SGDLS and CDR2 YYNGEE. CDR3 amino acids: CASSSGGMGYGYTF. CDR3 bases: TGTGCCAGCAGCTCAGGGGGTATGGGGTATGGCTACACCTTC. The full variable domain, its missing parts supplied by reference TRBV9 and TRBJ1-2, is DSGVTQTPKHLITATGQRVTLRCSPRSGDLSVYWYQQSLDQGLQFLIQYYNGEERAKGNILERFSAQQFPDLHSELNLSSLELGDSALYFCASSSGGMGYGYTFGSGTRLTVV.

As concerns this clone: Other nucleotide sequences in the sample specify the same CDR3. This chain joins TRBV3-1 (or the pseudogene TRBV3-2) and TRBJ2-3; D uncertain. V lost 3 bases and J lost 0, with 4 bases in between. The CDR3 length is 13 residues. Germline V gene lookup returns CDR1 LGHDT and CDR2 YNNKEL (reference sequence). The CDR3 protein is CASSQTSTDTQYF. CDR3 sequence (DNA): TGTGCCAGCAGCCAGACTAGCACAGATACGCAGTATTTT.

The chain carries TRBV11-3 and TRBJ2-3; D unclear. Trimming removed 5 bases at V and 6 bases at J, with 12 bases between. The CDR3 length is 13 residues. Germline CDR1 is SGHNT and CDR2 is YENEEA. As DNA, the CDR3 is TGTGCCAGCAGCGCGTCGCCCCCCGATACGCAGTATTTT. Encoded protein: CASSASPPDTQYF.

The gene calls are TRBV3-1 (or the pseudogene TRBV3-2) and TRBJ1-1; perhaps TRBD1 as D (5 bases). The germline gives CDR1 LGHDT, CDR2 YNNKEL (reference sequence). This CDR3 is 14 amino acids long. V lost 3 bases and J lost 0, with 8 bases in between. CDR3 amino acids: CASSHGGVNTEAFF. The CDR3 DNA sequence: TGTGCCAGCAGCCACGGGGGTGTGAACACTGAAGCTTTCTTT.

This clone has a single count. This chain joins TRBV3-1 (or the pseudogene TRBV3-2) and TRBJ1-3, with D unclear. The V gene lost 3 bases and the J gene lost 4 bases, with 1 base spanning the gap. CDR1 LGHDT and CDR2 YNNKEL come from the germline V gene (reference sequence). The CDR3 runs to 11 residues. CDR3 coding DNA: TGTGCCAGCAGCCAGGGAAACACCATATATTTT. It is translated as CASSQGNTIYF.

The chain uses TRBV7-9 and TRBJ1-4; D gene uncertain. The germline V and J ends were trimmed by 5 bases and 0 bases, with 10 bases remaining between them. Per the germline V gene, CDR1 is SEHNR and CDR2 is FQNEAQ (reference sequence). The length of the CDR3 is 15 residues. CDR3 in DNA: TGTGCCAGCAGCCCCCCCTATACAACTAATGAAAAACTGTTTTTT. Amino acids: CASSPPYTTNEKLFF.

This rearrangement joins TRBV4-1 to TRBJ1-4; TRBD1 matches 11 bases. CDR1 and CDR2 (germline): MGHRA, YSYEKL. J was trimmed by 7 bases and V by 1 base; bases with no gene match: 5. The CDR3 is made up of 16 amino acids. As DNA, the CDR3 is TGCGCCAGCAGCCAAGGACCGGGACAGGGGGGTGAAAAACTGTTTTTT. It translates to CASSQGPGQGGEKLFF.

V is TRBV2 and J is TRBJ1-2; a possible D gene is TRBD1 (6 bases). Germline V lookup: CDR1 SNHLY, CDR2 FYNNEI. Trimming removed 7 bases from V and 3 bases from J, with 21 bases in between. The CDR3 extends over 16 amino acids. The CDR3 DNA sequence: TGTGCCAGCATTGGGGCCGGGGGCCCTGGCCACTATGGCTACACCTTC. Amino acids: CASIGAGGPGHYGYTF. The entire variable domain, with the rest obtained from reference TRBV2 and TRBJ1-2, is as follows: EPEVTQTPSHQVTQMGQEVILRCVPISNHLYFYWYRQILGQKVEFLVSFYNNEISEKSEIFDDQFSVERPDGSNFTLKIRSTKLEDSAMYFCASIGAGGPGHYGYTFGSGTRLTVV.

This chain joins TRBV19 and TRBJ2-3; either TRBD1 or TRBD2 may fit D (5 bases each). V was cut by 7 bases and J by 6 bases, with 14 bases left in between. Germline-derived CDR1 and CDR2 are LNHDA and SQIVND (reference sequence). The CDR3 extends over 13 amino acids. The CDR3, as DNA: TGTGCCAGTAATCGAGCAGGGACGGATACGCAGTATTTT. This codes for CASNRAGTDTQYF.